This T cell receptor (beta chain) was captured in a study of blood T cells in healthy people across ages. Study outcomes and limitations: There were more naive CD4+ cells and higher diversity in long-lived donors than in aged donors.

Every donor contributed roughly 10 milliliters of peripheral blood by blood draw. With a J-beta primer mix and a sample-barcoded 5' primer, a second PCR ran about 6 to 11 cycles. TCRdb re-derived calls from the 5' RACE reads in MiXCR, one entry per CDR3 protein. The profile shows 850,000 or so distinct CDR3 sequences, 29% of them singletons. This clonotype was detected many times. What it binds is not known. Germline V gives CDR1 MNHNS, CDR2 SASEGT. The CDR3 length is 16 residues. The germline V and J ends were trimmed by 1 base and 2 bases, with 13 bases remaining between them. The sample comprised blood. This chain links TRBV6-1 with TRBJ2-3; D possibly corresponds to TRBD2 (6 bases). This TCR derives from a woman older than 75 in good health. In DNA, the CDR3 is TGTGCCAGCAGTGAAGACAAAGGGAGGTTCACAGATACGCAGTATTTT. It encodes CASSEDKGRFTDTQYF.